Below, 29 T cell receptor beta chains from the same sample are listed, as sequenced in a study of blood T cell repertoires in COVID-19. The assay was immunoSEQ multiplex PCR, and TCRdb's table has in-frame clones only and misses some. Here the sample spans about 72,000 clones, 75% to 90% being singletons. The specimen sequenced was peripheral blood. Receptors originate from a woman aged 80 or over with acute or convalescent COVID-19.

V is TRBV3-1 (or the pseudogene TRBV3-2) and J is TRBJ1-1; 7 nucleotides agree with TRBD1. Germline lookup yields CDR1 LGHDT and CDR2 YNNKEL (reference sequence). The CDR3 is made up of 14 amino acids. V dropped 4 bases and J dropped 5; count of bases not matched to a gene: 7. The CDR3 DNA sequence: TGTGCCAGCAGCCCTACAGGGGAAGGGACTGAAGCTTTCTTT. Its translation: CASSPTGEGTEAFF.

This chain connects TRBV5-4 to TRBJ1-3, with D tentatively TRBD1 (6 bases). Germline CDR1 reads SGHNT; CDR2 reads YYREEE (reference sequence). V was trimmed by 4 bases and J by 0 bases, leaving 11 bases between them. The length of the CDR3 is 15 residues. Here the CDR3 DNA reads TGTGCCAGCAGCCTTGACAGGAGCTCTGGAAACACCATATATTTT. This sequence encodes CASSLDRSSGNTIYF.

This clone was detected only once. The rearrangement joins TRBV5-1 to TRBJ2-1; 7 bases match TRBD1. The germline gives CDR1 SGHRS, CDR2 YFSETQ. Germline trimming cut 2 bases from V and 0 bases from J; bases unmatched to any gene: 14. The CDR3 is 19 residues long. CDR3 region: CASSLYGTVGLSSYNEQFF. The CDR3 bases are TGCGCCAGCAGCTTATATGGGACAGTCGGCCTTAGCTCCTACAATGAGCAGTTCTTC. Looking up the rest from reference TRBV5-1 and TRBJ2-1 gives the full variable domain: KAGVTQTPRYLIKTRGQQVTLSCSPISGHRSVSWYQQTPGQGLQFLFEYFSETQRNKGNFPGRFSGRQFSNSRSEMNVSTLELGDSALYLCASSLYGTVGLSSYNEQFFGPGTRLTVL.

V gene TRBV4-1 combines with J gene TRBJ1-4; unclear D gene. Germline CDR1 and CDR2: MGHRA and YSYEKL. V lost 2 bases to trimming and J lost 0 bases, with 13 bases between them. The CDR3 is 17 amino acids. The CDR3 DNA follows: TGCGCCAGCAGCCAATTCCCCACCCTAGCAACTAATGAAAAACTGTTTTTT. Protein product: CASSQFPTLATNEKLFF.

The chain links TRBV6-1 to TRBJ1-3; the D is unclear. In germline, CDR1 is MNHNS, CDR2 SASEGT. The CDR3 runs to 14 residues. The V gene lost 2 bases and the J gene lost 0 bases, with 5 bases spanning the gap. CDR3 sequence (DNA): TGTGCCAGCAGTGAAACAAACTCTGGAAACACCATATATTTT. The encoded protein is CASSETNSGNTIYF.

This clone was counted at least ten times. The chain carries TRBV29-1 and TRBJ2-1; D uncertain. Germline CDR1 SQVTM, CDR2 ANQGSEA. This CDR3 has 10 residues. The V end was cut by 5 bases, the J end by 7 bases, with 6 bases between. Here the CDR3 DNA reads TGCAGCGTTCAGGTAAATGAGCAGTTCTTC. Translation: CSVQVNEQFF.

This chain links TRBV30 with TRBJ1-1, with a possible D match to TRBD1 (5 bases). The germline gives CDR1 GTSNPN, CDR2 SVGIG (reference sequence). With 4 bases removed from V and 0 bases from J, the gap between germline ends came to 12 bases. The CDR3 sequence is 14 residues long. Here the CDR3 DNA reads TGTGCCTGGACTCCGGGACTACTGAACACTGAAGCTTTCTTT. It translates to CAWTPGLLNTEAFF.

The J gene is TRBJ1-5, the V gene TRBV19; tentative D call: TRBD1 (5 bases). V gave up 4 bases and J gave up 5 bases, with 9 bases separating them. The CDR3 length is 13 residues. Germline V gene sequence: CDR1 LNHDA, CDR2 SQIVND (reference sequence). This chain's CDR3 is CASSTDTDQPQHF. The CDR3 DNA is TGTGCCAGTAGTACGGACACCGATCAGCCCCAGCATTTT.

The rearrangement links TRBV27 to TRBJ1-2; 8 positions match TRBD1. J gave up 7 bases and V 5 bases, and 3 bases lay outside the gene matches. CDR3 length equals 12 residues. CDR1 is MNHEY and CDR2 is SMNVEV in the germline V gene (reference sequence). DNA of the CDR3: TGTGCCAGCAGTAGGACAGGGAGTGGCTACACCTTC. Translation gives CASSRTGSGYTF.

The V call is TRBV6-5, the J call TRBJ1-5, with 8 bases identical to TRBD1. The V gene's germline CDR1 is MNHEY and CDR2 SVGAGI. The CDR3 covers 14 residues. The ends lost 7 bases at V and 6 bases at J; junction bases unmatched: 8. In DNA form, the CDR3 reads TGTGCCAGCACAGGAACAGGGGGAGGTCAGCCCCAGCATTTT. This encodes CASTGTGGGQPQHF.

The rearrangement joins TRBV10-3 to TRBJ2-6; maybe TRBD1 (6 bases). There are 17 residues in the CDR3. CDR1 is ENHRY and CDR2 is SYGVKD in the germline V gene. V was cut by 3 bases and J by 0 bases, with 12 bases left in between. In DNA form, the CDR3 reads TGTGCCATCAGTGACATGGACAGCCGCTCTGGGGCCAACGTCCTGACTTTC. It translates to CAISDMDSRSGANVLTF.

The genes are TRBV3-1 (or the pseudogene TRBV3-2) and TRBJ2-2; 10 positions agree with TRBD2. The germline gives CDR1 LGHDT, CDR2 YNNKEL (reference sequence). There are 15 residues in the CDR3. Trimming cost V 1 base and J 7 bases; bases outside gene matches: 3. The CDR3: CASSQGTSGNGELFF. CDR3 DNA sequence: TGTGCCAGCAGCCAAGGCACTAGCGGGAACGGGGAGCTGTTTTTT.

This clone was recorded only once. V and J are TRBV6-5 and TRBJ1-1; TRBD1 agrees at 9 bases. Germline assignment: CDR1 MNHEY and CDR2 SVGAGI. V lost 8 bases and J lost 7; bases outside the gene matches: 8. This CDR3 spans 13 amino acids. The CDR3 loop is CASQGQGTIEAFF. The CDR3 DNA follows: TGTGCCAGCCAGGGACAGGGTACAATTGAAGCTTTCTTT.

With respect to this clone: At the DNA level, this CDR3 is encoded by other sequences in the same sample as well. The chain recombines TRBV6-5 with TRBJ1-6, with 7 bases fitting TRBD1. The germline V gene has CDR1 MNHEY and CDR2 SVGAGI. V lost 6 bases and J lost 3; bases outside the gene matches: 2. This CDR3 contains 14 residues. This CDR3 reads CASRRDSYNSPLHF. In nucleotides, the CDR3 is TGTGCCAGCAGAAGGGACAGCTATAATTCACCCCTCCACTTT.

The chain combines TRBV29-1 with TRBJ2-3, with TRBD1 identical over 8 bases. With 5 bases clipped from V and 4 bases from J, the junction kept 2 bases outside the gene matches. From germline, CDR1 is SQVTM and CDR2 ANQGSEA. The CDR3 runs 12 residues. The CDR3 sequence: CSVQQGADTQYF. The DNA for the CDR3 is TGCAGCGTTCAACAGGGGGCAGATACGCAGTATTTT.

The gene calls are TRBV11-2 and TRBJ1-4; TRBD1 matches at 8 bases. The CDR3 spans 15 residues. Germline V gene sequence: CDR1 SGHAT, CDR2 FQNNGV. Germline trimming cut 5 bases from V and 2 bases from J; bases unmatched to any gene: 4. CDR3 nucleotides: TGTGCCAGCAGCCCTCAGGGGGCGACTAATGAAAAACTGTTTTTT. Protein sequence: CASSPQGATNEKLFF.

The chain joins TRBV15 to TRBJ1-4; D may be TRBD1 (5 bases). This CDR3 comprises 14 residues. Between the trimmed V and J ends, which lost 3 bases and 5 bases, there was a span of 10 bases. Germline assignment: CDR1 LNHNV and CDR2 YYDKDF (reference sequence). CDR3 bases: TGTGCCACCAGCAGGCCGGGACTGAATGAAAAACTGTTTTTT. It specifies CATSRPGLNEKLFF.

This clone has only a few counts. V is TRBV19 and J is TRBJ2-5, with D tentatively TRBD2 (5 bases). Germline-derived CDR1 and CDR2 are LNHDA and SQIVND (reference sequence). Trimming removed 4 bases from V and 5 bases from J, with 14 bases in between. This CDR3 spans 14 amino acids. The CDR3 DNA reads TGTGCCAGTAGTACCCCCGGACTGAGGGAGACCCAGTACTTC. Encoded protein: CASSTPGLRETQYF.

The chain links TRBV19 to TRBJ1-5, with 9 bases aligning to TRBD1. Germline V gene lookup returns CDR1 LNHDA and CDR2 SQIVND (reference sequence). The CDR3 covers 15 residues. V dropped 1 base and J dropped 4; count of bases not matched to a gene: 2. In DNA form, the CDR3 reads TGTGCCAGTAGTATAGCGACAGGGGGTAATCAGCCCCAGCATTTT. It translates to CASSIATGGNQPQHF.

J is TRBJ2-3 and V is TRBV10-1, with TRBD2 identical over 12 bases. Germline V CDR1 and CDR2: WNHNN, SYGVQD (reference sequence). This CDR3 has 17 amino acids. The ends lost 3 bases at V and 4 bases at J; junction bases unmatched: 8. This CDR3 is CASSDPLAGGMADTQYF. The CDR3 nucleotides read TGCGCCAGCAGTGACCCACTAGCGGGAGGAATGGCAGATACGCAGTATTTT.

The chain recombines TRBV6-5 with TRBJ2-7; D perhaps matches TRBD1 (5 bases). Trimming stripped 2 bases from V and 5 bases from J, with 19 bases between. The CDR3 contains 16 residues. Germline assignment: CDR1 MNHEY and CDR2 SVGAGI. CDR3 protein: CASSYPLPGYSNEQYF. In nucleotides, the CDR3 is TGTGCCAGCAGTTACCCCCTCCCAGGGTATTCGAACGAGCAGTACTTC.

V gene TRBV12-3 or TRBV12-4 combines with J gene TRBJ1-2, with D maybe TRBD1 (6 bases). The V and J ends lost 5 bases and 5 bases respectively, with 12 bases between them. CDR3 length: 13 residues. CDR3 DNA sequence: TGTGCCAGCAGTGTAGGGACACCGTATGGCTACACCTTC. Protein: CASSVGTPYGYTF.

This clone turned up a few times. In the same sample, other DNA sequences code for this CDR3. This chain connects TRBV6-5 to TRBJ2-7, with a possible D match to TRBD2 (5 bases). This CDR3 comprises 12 residues. The V end was cut by 8 bases, the J end by 5 bases, with 13 bases between. Germline CDR1 is MNHEY and CDR2 is SVGAGI. Written as DNA, the CDR3 is TGTGCCAGCTCTAGAGGGATCCACGAGCAGTACTTC. Translation: CASSRGIHEQYF.

The chain recombines TRBV19 with TRBJ1-6; TRBD1 matches at 8 bases. V lost 6 bases and J lost 8; bases outside the gene matches: 6. CDR1 and CDR2 (germline): LNHDA, SQIVND (reference sequence). The CDR3 runs to 14 residues. CDR3 amino acids: CASSGTGYDSPLHF. For the CDR3, the DNA is TGTGCCAGTAGCGGGACAGGATATGATTCACCCCTCCACTTT.

The chain employs TRBV5-1 and TRBJ1-5; perhaps TRBD1 as D (6 bases). CDR3 length: 15 amino acids. CDR1 is SGHRS and CDR2 is YFSETQ in the germline V gene. V lost 1 base and J lost 6, with 14 bases in between. CDR3 coding DNA: TGCGCCAGCAGCTTGACAGGGAATCGGGGTCAGCCCCAGCATTTT. Translated, it gives CASSLTGNRGQPQHF.

Regarding this clone: Sequence at one end of the junction differs from germline and may be a read error. The chain carries TRBV5-1 and TRBJ2-5; D is perhaps TRBD2 (6 bases). This CDR3 has 13 residues. Germline values: CDR1 SGHRS, CDR2 YFSETQ. CDR3 nucleotide sequence: TGCGCCAGCAGATTGGGGACTCAAGAGACCCAGTACTTC. Encoded protein: CASRLGTQETQYF.

The genes are TRBV10-2 and TRBJ2-7; 11 bases match TRBD2. V was clipped by 5 bases and J by 3 bases; unmatched bases: 9. CDR3 length equals 16 residues. Per the germline V gene, CDR1 is WSHSY and CDR2 is SAAADI. CDR3 amino acids: CASSPPLAGGYYEQYF. CDR3 bases: TGCGCCAGCAGTCCTCCCCTAGCGGGAGGTTACTACGAGCAGTACTTC.

This sequence joins TRBV5-1 and TRBJ1-3, with no clear D. The ends were cut back, 0 bases at V and 4 bases at J, with 5 bases in the middle. Looked up from germline, CDR1 is SGHRS and CDR2 is YFSETQ. The CDR3 is 13 amino acids. CDR3 sequence reads: CASSLDNGNTIYF. The CDR3 region has the DNA TGCGCCAGCAGCTTGGACAACGGAAACACCATATATTTT.

A few counts support this clone. V and J are TRBV10-1 and TRBJ2-2, with 10 bases lining up with TRBD2. The CDR3 loop spans 14 amino acids. V shed 2 bases, J shed 6 bases, and the junction held 0 bases outside the gene matches. Germline V gene sequence: CDR1 WNHNN, CDR2 SYGVQD (reference sequence). The CDR3 loop reads CASSESGGAGELFF. The CDR3 nucleotides read TGCGCCAGCAGTGAGAGCGGGGGGGCCGGGGAGCTGTTTTTT.